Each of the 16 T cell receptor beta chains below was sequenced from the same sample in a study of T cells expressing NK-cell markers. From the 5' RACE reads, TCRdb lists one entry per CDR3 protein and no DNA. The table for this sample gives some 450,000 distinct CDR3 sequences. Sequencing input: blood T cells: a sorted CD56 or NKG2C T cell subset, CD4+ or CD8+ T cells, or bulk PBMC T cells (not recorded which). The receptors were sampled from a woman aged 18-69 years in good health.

The CDR3 loop reads CASSTDRASGELFF. The V call is TRBV25-1, the J call TRBJ2-2; checking the TCRdb D call of TRBD1 is not possible without DNA. Looked up from germline, CDR1 is MGHDK and CDR2 is SYGVNS. This CDR3 has 14 amino acids.

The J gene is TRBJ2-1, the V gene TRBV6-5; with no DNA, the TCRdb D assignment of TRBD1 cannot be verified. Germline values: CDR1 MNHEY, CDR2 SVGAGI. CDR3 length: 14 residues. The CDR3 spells CASSSGTGANEQFF.

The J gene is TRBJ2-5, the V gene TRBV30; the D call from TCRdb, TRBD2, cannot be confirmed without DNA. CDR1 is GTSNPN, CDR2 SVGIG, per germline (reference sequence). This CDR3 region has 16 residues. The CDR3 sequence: CAWSRGLAGGVETQYF.

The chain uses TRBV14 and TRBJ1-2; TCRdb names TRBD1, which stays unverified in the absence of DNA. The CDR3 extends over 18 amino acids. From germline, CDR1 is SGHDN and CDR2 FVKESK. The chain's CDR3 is CASSPLPGEGKGVWGYTF.

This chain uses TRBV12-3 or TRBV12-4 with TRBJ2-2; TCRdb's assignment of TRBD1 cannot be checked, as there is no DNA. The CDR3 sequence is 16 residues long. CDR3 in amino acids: CASSATGFANTGELFF.

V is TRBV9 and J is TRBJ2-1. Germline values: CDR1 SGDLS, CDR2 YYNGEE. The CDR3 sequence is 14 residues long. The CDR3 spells CASSVEAPYNEQFF.

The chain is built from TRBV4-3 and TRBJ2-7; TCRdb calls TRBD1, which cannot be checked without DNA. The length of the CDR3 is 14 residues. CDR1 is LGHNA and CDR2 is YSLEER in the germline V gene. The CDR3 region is CASSQVVGEVEQYF.

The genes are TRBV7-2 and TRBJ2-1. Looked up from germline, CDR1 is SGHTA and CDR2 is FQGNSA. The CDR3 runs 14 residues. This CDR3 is CASSLARTVNEQFF.

The CDR3 sequence: CASSLRGQGGTGELFF. The V gene is TRBV7-2, the J gene TRBJ2-2; without DNA, the TCRdb call of TRBD1 cannot be checked. Germline loops: CDR1 SGHTA, CDR2 FQGNSA. The CDR3 covers 16 residues.

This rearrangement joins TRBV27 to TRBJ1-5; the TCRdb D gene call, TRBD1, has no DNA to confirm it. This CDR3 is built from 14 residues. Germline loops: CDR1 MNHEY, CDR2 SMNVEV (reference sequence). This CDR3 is CASSSREWNQPQHF.

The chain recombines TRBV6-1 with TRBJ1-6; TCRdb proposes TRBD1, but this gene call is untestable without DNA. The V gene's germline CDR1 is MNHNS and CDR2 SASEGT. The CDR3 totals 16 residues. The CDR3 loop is CASSRDSLLPNSPLHF.

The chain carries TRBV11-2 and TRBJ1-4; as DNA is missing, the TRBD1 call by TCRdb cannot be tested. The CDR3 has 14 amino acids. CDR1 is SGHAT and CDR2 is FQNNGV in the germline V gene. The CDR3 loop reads CASSLDRGEEKLFF.

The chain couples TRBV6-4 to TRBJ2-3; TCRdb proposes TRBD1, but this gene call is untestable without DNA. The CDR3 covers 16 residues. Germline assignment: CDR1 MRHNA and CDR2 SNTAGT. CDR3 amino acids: CASSEEGSGWTDTQYF.

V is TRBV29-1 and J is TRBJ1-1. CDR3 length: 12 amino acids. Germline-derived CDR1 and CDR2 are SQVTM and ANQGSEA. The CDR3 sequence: CSGQESSREAFF.

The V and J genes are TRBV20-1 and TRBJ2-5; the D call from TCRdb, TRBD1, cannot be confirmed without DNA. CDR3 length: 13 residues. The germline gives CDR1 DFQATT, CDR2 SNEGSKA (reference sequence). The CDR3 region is CSAKKQGAETQYF.

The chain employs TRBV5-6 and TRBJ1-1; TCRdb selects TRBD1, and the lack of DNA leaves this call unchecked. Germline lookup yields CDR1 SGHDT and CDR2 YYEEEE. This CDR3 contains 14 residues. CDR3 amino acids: CASRSGTGREEAFF.